Presented here are 27 T cell receptor beta chains from one specimen sequenced in a study of blood T cell repertoires in COVID-19 (dated by TCRdb to 2019 to 2021). Libraries were made using the immunoSEQ multiplex PCR assay. TCRdb limited this immuneACCESS table to in-frame rearrangements with V and J called. A share of clones is missing; checked studies link under half to unresolved V genes, and the rest is unexplained. The sample table lists about 210,000 clones, 81% of them with a count of one. The ten largest clones take up about 8.9% of the sample. The specimen sequenced was PBMCs or T cells enriched from blood (not recorded which). The receptors were gathered from a woman aged 50 to 60 with acute COVID-19.

This clone showed up just once. J is TRBJ2-7 and V is TRBV6-4, with 7 bases lining up with TRBD1. In germline, CDR1 is MRHNA, CDR2 SNTAGT. The CDR3 covers 13 residues. V shed 11 bases and J 1 base; nucleotides not matched to a gene: 8. CDR3 loop: CAGRDSTSYEQYF. CDR3 sequence (DNA): TGTGCCGGTAGGGACAGTACATCCTACGAGCAGTACTTC.

This clone was detected once. The chain has TRBV27 and TRBJ1-1; the match to TRBD1 covers 9 bases. With 6 bases clipped from V and 0 bases from J, the junction kept 8 bases outside the gene matches. The CDR3 runs 16 residues. Germline V CDR1 and CDR2: MNHEY, SMNVEV (reference sequence). The CDR3 DNA sequence: TGTGCCAGCAGGGCCCCGGACAGGGGTCTGAACACTGAAGCTTTCTTT. Amino acid sequence: CASRAPDRGLNTEAFF.

This clone has ten or more counts. This rearrangement joins TRBV9 to TRBJ2-3; 8 bases agree with TRBD2. CDR1 is SGDLS and CDR2 is YYNGEE in the germline V gene. This CDR3 spans 18 amino acids. J lost 1 base, V lost 0 bases, and 10 bases had no gene match. DNA of the CDR3: TGTGCCAGCAGCGTAGAGGGACGGGGGGGCAGGCGCACAGATACGCAGTATTTT. Translating it yields CASSVEGRGGRRTDTQYF.

The chain joins TRBV7-9 to TRBJ2-3; 11 bases are a match to TRBD2. The V segment lost 1 base and the J segment 6 bases; nucleotides outside the gene matches: 6. The CDR3 contains 16 residues. Germline V gene lookup returns CDR1 SEHNR and CDR2 FQNEAQ (reference sequence). The CDR3 loop reads CASSLELAGAYDTQYF. Written as DNA, the CDR3 is TGTGCCAGCAGCTTAGAACTAGCGGGGGCCTATGATACGCAGTATTTT.

The chain uses TRBV7-8 and TRBJ1-2; a weak D match, TRBD1 (6 bases). The CDR3 has 13 residues. Germline V lookup: CDR1 SGHVS, CDR2 FQNEAQ. V was clipped by 3 bases and J by 8 bases, with 13 bases between them. The CDR3 sequence is CASSLGGRRGYTF. The CDR3 bases are TGTGCCAGCAGCTTGGGGGGGCGCAGGGGCTACACCTTC. Drawing the rest from reference TRBV7-8 and TRBJ1-2, the complete variable domain is GAGVSQSPRYKVAKRGQDVALRCDPISGHVSLFWYQQALGQGPEFLTYFQNEAQLDKSGLPSDRFFAERPEGSVSTLKIQRTQQEDSAVYLCASSLGGRRGYTFGSGTRLTVV.

The J gene is TRBJ1-5, the V gene TRBV28; 11 bases match TRBD1. The trim removed 7 bases at V and 8 bases at J, leaving 7 bases unmatched. The CDR3 is 14 amino acids. Germline CDR1 and CDR2: MDHEN and SYDVKM. The CDR3 here is CASITGTGGKPQHF. CDR3 nucleotides: TGTGCCAGCATTACCGGGACAGGGGGGAAGCCCCAGCATTTT.

The chain couples TRBV7-2 to TRBJ2-3; D is ambiguous. Trimming took 4 bases from V and 4 from J, leaving 9 bases between them. Germline V gene data show CDR1 as SGHTA and CDR2 as FQGNSA. This CDR3 spans 13 amino acids. The CDR3 loop reads CASSSEVSDTQYF. CDR3 nucleotide sequence: TGTGCCAGCAGCTCAGAGGTTTCAGATACGCAGTATTTT.

V gene TRBV18 combines with J gene TRBJ1-5, with D tentatively TRBD1 (6 bases). Looked up from germline, CDR1 is KGHSH and CDR2 is LQKENI. The CDR3 sequence is 15 residues long. V lost 2 bases, J lost 3 bases, and 11 bases lay in between. The CDR3 sequence is CASSPGSGVNQPQHF. For the CDR3, the DNA is TGTGCCAGCTCACCAGGATCAGGGGTCAATCAGCCCCAGCATTTT. The whole variable domain, remainder taken from reference TRBV18 and TRBJ1-5, is NAGVMQNPRHLVRRRGQEARLRCSPMKGHSHVYWYRQLPEEGLKFMVYLQKENIIDESGMPKERFSAEFPKEGPSILRIQQVVRGDSAAYFCASSPGSGVNQPQHFGDGTRLSIL.

The chain uses TRBV6-5 and TRBJ1-5; D gene unclear. From germline, CDR1 is MNHEY and CDR2 SVGAGI. Trimming took off 2 bases at V and 4 bases at J, with 6 bases between the two ends. The CDR3 covers 13 residues. CDR3 nucleotide sequence: TGTGCCAGCAGTTACCGTCCGAATCAGCCCCAGCATTTT. This codes for CASSYRPNQPQHF.

The V and J genes are TRBV7-3 and TRBJ2-1, with D possibly TRBD1 on 8 matching bases. Germline assignment: CDR1 SGHTA and CDR2 FQGTGA. This CDR3 comprises 16 residues. Trimming removed 5 bases at V and 3 bases at J, with 17 bases between. The CDR3 DNA sequence: TGTGCCAGCAGCCGAACAGGGGGGGACGACTACAATGAGCAGTTCTTC. It is translated as CASSRTGGDDYNEQFF.

This clone appeared once. The V gene is TRBV18, the J gene TRBJ2-3, with no clear D. Germline V gene lookup returns CDR1 KGHSH and CDR2 LQKENI. Trimming removed 3 bases from V and 0 bases from J, with 7 bases in between. The CDR3 contains 14 residues. The CDR3 bases are TGTGCCAGCTCACCCCAGACTAGCACAGATACGCAGTATTTT. This translates into CASSPQTSTDTQYF. Full variable domain (outside the CDR3, taken from reference TRBV18 and TRBJ2-3): NAGVMQNPRHLVRRRGQEARLRCSPMKGHSHVYWYRQLPEEGLKFMVYLQKENIIDESGMPKERFSAEFPKEGPSILRIQQVVRGDSAAYFCASSPQTSTDTQYFGPGTRLTVL.

This chain connects TRBV6-1 to TRBJ1-2, with TRBD1 matching over 8 bases. Per the germline V gene, CDR1 is MNHNS and CDR2 is SASEGT. This CDR3 has 13 residues. With 5 bases clipped from V and 5 bases from J, the junction kept 4 bases outside the gene matches. This chain's CDR3 is CASSRTGSYGYTF. Written as DNA, the CDR3 is TGTGCCAGCAGTCGGACAGGGTCGTATGGCTACACCTTC.

The gene calls are TRBV5-5 and TRBJ1-1; maybe TRBD1 (6 bases). The CDR3 has 13 amino acids. The V end lost 0 bases, the J end lost 11 bases, and 14 bases lay between the germline ends. From germline, CDR1 is SGHKS and CDR2 YYEKEE (reference sequence). The DNA of the CDR3 is TGTGCCAGCAGCTTGGGGTTACAGGGTCGGGCTTTCTTT. Protein product: CASSLGLQGRAFF.

The sample holds many counts of this clone. The chain recombines TRBV5-1 with TRBJ2-7; 8 positions match TRBD1. This CDR3 has 14 residues. V lost 5 bases, J lost 5 bases, and 9 bases stayed unmatched. Germline CDR1 is SGHRS and CDR2 is YFSETQ. This CDR3 reads CASSSDRGRNEQYF. As DNA, the CDR3 is TGCGCCAGCAGTTCAGACAGGGGTCGAAACGAGCAGTACTTC.

The V and J genes are TRBV2 and TRBJ1-4, with 7 bases identical to TRBD1. The CDR3 spans 14 residues. Germline values: CDR1 SNHLY, CDR2 FYNNEI. The junction had 5 bases not matched to a gene; V was cut back by 10 bases and J by 0 bases. CDR3 amino acids: CAKRQGATNEKLFF. The CDR3 nucleotides are TGTGCCAAACGACAGGGAGCAACTAATGAAAAACTGTTTTTT.

This clone turned up a few times. The V gene is TRBV29-1, the J gene TRBJ1-4; TRBD1 might be the D (6 bases). This CDR3 has 12 amino acids. Trimming stripped 4 bases from V and 7 bases from J, with 10 bases between. Germline CDR1 and CDR2: SQVTM and ANQGSEA. Here the CDR3 DNA reads TGCAGCGTTGTGGGGGCGGGTGAAAAACTGTTTTTT. It codes for CSVVGAGEKLFF. The whole variable domain, filled in from reference TRBV29-1 and TRBJ1-4, reads SAVISQKPSRDICQRGTSLTIQCQVDSQVTMMFWYRQQPGQSLTLIATANQGSEATYESGFVIDKFPISRPNLTFSTLTVSNMSPEDSSIYLCSVVGAGEKLFFGSGTQLSVL.

This clone appeared a few times. The chain uses TRBV7-2 and TRBJ2-4, with 12 bases matching TRBD2. Germline CDR1 and CDR2: SGHTA and FQGNSA. CDR3 size: 17 residues. V lost 2 bases, J lost 7 bases, and 9 bases stayed unmatched. DNA of the CDR3: TGTGCCAGCAGCTTATATAACCCCGGACTAGCGGGGAACATTCAGTACTTC. The encoded protein is CASSLYNPGLAGNIQYF.

This clone was counted once. The same CDR3 can be traced to other DNA sequences in this sample. V is TRBV10-3 and J is TRBJ2-6; possible D gene TRBD2, 6 bases. Germline V gives CDR1 ENHRY, CDR2 SYGVKD. V was clipped by 8 bases and J by 0 bases, with 17 bases between them. The CDR3 runs to 17 residues. CDR3 region: CAIRGTGDPSGANVLTF. In DNA form, the CDR3 reads TGTGCCATCCGGGGGACGGGGGACCCCTCTGGGGCCAACGTCCTGACTTTC.

The genes are TRBV24-1 and TRBJ1-1; TRBD1 matches at 8 bases. From germline, CDR1 is KGHDR and CDR2 SFDVKD. The CDR3 totals 15 residues. V lost 3 bases to trimming and J lost 1 base; unmatched junction nucleotides: 3. CDR3 loop: CATSDQGQENTEAFF. The CDR3 coding sequence is TGTGCCACCAGTGATCAGGGACAGGAGAACACTGAAGCTTTCTTT.

The chain employs TRBV28 and TRBJ2-7; 11 bases are a match to TRBD2. CDR1 and CDR2 (germline): MDHEN, SYDVKM. This CDR3 has 15 amino acids. Losses at the gene ends were 5 bases for V and 4 bases for J; bases not matched to a gene: 7. This CDR3 reads CASSPSLAGEYEQYF. The CDR3 DNA is TGTGCCAGCAGTCCCTCACTAGCGGGAGAGTACGAGCAGTACTTC.

The chain links TRBV4-3 to TRBJ2-7; tentative D call: TRBD1 (5 bases). This CDR3 spans 16 amino acids. V lost 1 base to trimming and J lost 2 bases, with 15 bases between them. The germline gives CDR1 LGHNA, CDR2 YSLEER. CDR3 protein: CASSQATATLPYEQYF. The CDR3 coding sequence is TGCGCCAGCAGCCAAGCGACAGCGACACTGCCCTACGAGCAGTACTTC.

The J gene is TRBJ1-1, the V gene TRBV19; D is uncertain. The V and J ends lost 4 bases and 6 bases respectively, with 15 bases between them. The length of the CDR3 is 14 residues. In germline, CDR1 is LNHDA, CDR2 SQIVND (reference sequence). The CDR3 DNA sequence: TGTGCCAGTAGTACATTGGGAGCTTTGGCTGAAGCTTTCTTT. Protein: CASSTLGALAEAFF.

This clone was detected once. This chain connects TRBV6-5 to TRBJ2-3; tentatively, D is TRBD2 (6 bases). Germline lookup yields CDR1 MNHEY and CDR2 SVGAGI. Trimming pared 9 bases from V and 2 bases from J, leaving 18 bases between. The length of the CDR3 is 15 residues. The CDR3 DNA is TGTGCCAGTCAAGCTGAAGCGGGTAACACAGATACGCAGTATTTT. This gives the protein CASQAEAGNTDTQYF.

The chain links TRBV3-1 (or the pseudogene TRBV3-2) to TRBJ1-3; the D is unclear. The CDR3 sequence is 13 residues long. V was clipped by 5 bases and J by 0 bases, with 5 bases between them. Germline CDR1 LGHDT, CDR2 YNNKEL (reference sequence). The CDR3: CASSYFSGNTIYF. The CDR3 nucleotides read TGTGCCAGCAGCTACTTCTCTGGAAACACCATATATTTT.

The chain couples TRBV10-3 to TRBJ1-1; TRBD1 agrees at 7 bases. CDR3 length: 14 amino acids. Germline values: CDR1 ENHRY, CDR2 SYGVKD. J gave up 0 bases and V 4 bases, and 2 bases lay outside the gene matches. The CDR3 here is CAISAGQVNTEAFF. CDR3 nucleotide sequence: TGTGCCATCAGTGCTGGACAGGTGAACACTGAAGCTTTCTTT.

The chain joins TRBV24-1 to TRBJ2-1; perhaps TRBD1 as D (6 bases). The CDR3 is 13 residues long. Trimming took off 3 bases at V and 15 bases at J, with 17 bases between the two ends. Per the germline V gene, CDR1 is KGHDR and CDR2 is SFDVKD. The CDR3 region has the DNA TGTGCCACCAGTGATACAGGGACCCTGCAGCTGTTCTTC. This translates into CATSDTGTLQLFF.

The chain couples TRBV28 to TRBJ1-3; 11 bases map to TRBD1. From germline, CDR1 is MDHEN and CDR2 SYDVKM. J lost 4 bases, V lost 4 bases, and 15 bases had no gene match. This CDR3 contains 19 residues. This CDR3 reads CASSWGYPGQGVWGNTIYF. In DNA form, the CDR3 reads TGTGCCAGCAGTTGGGGATATCCGGGACAGGGGGTTTGGGGAAACACCATATATTTT.